What follows is one T cell receptor beta chain and its context. Its target is unknown. Germline assignment: CDR1 SEHNR and CDR2 FQNEAQ (reference sequence). Trimming stripped 5 bases from V and 11 bases from J, with 23 bases between. This CDR3 contains 15 residues. These data are taken from a study of shared clonotypes between healthy human individuals. Findings and limits, study-wide: Relative to memory subsets, naive subsets generally showed larger estimated richness.

The protocol was immunoSEQ multiplex PCR, while the TCRdb copy is restricted to in-frame clones and leaves out a portion. The table records roughly 520,000 clones, more than 95% of them present only once. This TCR was recovered from a woman under 40 in good health. V gene TRBV7-9 combines with J gene TRBJ2-3; tentatively, D is TRBD1 (5 bases). Sequencing was carried out using naive CD4+ T cells sorted from blood. Described subset: CD45RA+ positively selected. CDR3 bases: TGTGCCAGCAGCACAGGACAAGTACGTGATGCTGGGCAGTATTTT. Its protein product is CASSTGQVRDAGQYF.